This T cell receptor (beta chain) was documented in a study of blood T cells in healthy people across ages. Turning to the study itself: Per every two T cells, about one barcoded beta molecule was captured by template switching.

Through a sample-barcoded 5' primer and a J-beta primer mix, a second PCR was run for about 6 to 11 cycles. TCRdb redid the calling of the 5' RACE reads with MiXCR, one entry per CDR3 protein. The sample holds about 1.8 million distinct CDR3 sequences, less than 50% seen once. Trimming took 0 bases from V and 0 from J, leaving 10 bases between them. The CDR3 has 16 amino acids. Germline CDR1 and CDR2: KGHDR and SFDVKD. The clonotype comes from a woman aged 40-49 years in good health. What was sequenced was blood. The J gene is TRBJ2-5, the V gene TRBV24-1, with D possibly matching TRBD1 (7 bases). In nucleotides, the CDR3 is TGTGCCACCAGTGATTTGGGCAGGGGGGACCAAGAGACCCAGTACTTC. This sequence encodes CATSDLGRGDQETQYF.